This T cell receptor beta chain was identified during a study of cytomegalovirus exposure and HLA in healthy donors. This clone was seen a handful of times. Its target is not known. General study findings and limits: Within the 95 to 150 validation repertoires, first-cohort TCR clusters tended to co-occur, according to a later analysis. A list of around 160 TCR beta chains associated with cytomegalovirus was given. Reportedly, diagnosis of cytomegalovirus status by the classifier showed high specificity and sensitivity.

Produced via immunoSEQ multiplex PCR; TCRdb's table is partial and in-frame only. This sample has under 200,000 clones, with about 81% found just once. The donors were members of the validation cohort, which comprised approximately 120 subjects and was separate from the first cohort of 600 to 850 subjects. Sequenced input: PBMCs. The source of this sequence is a woman in her twenties or thirties in good health and CMV-seronegative.

As DNA, the CDR3 is TGCAGCGTGCGGAGGACCCTTGAAGCTTTCTTT. It is translated as CSVRRTLEAFF. The chain recombines TRBV29-1 with TRBJ1-1; D is unclear. V was trimmed by 6 bases and J by 7 bases, leaving 12 bases between them. Germline-derived CDR1 and CDR2 are SQVTM and ANQGSEA. This CDR3 region has 11 residues. Filled out from reference TRBV29-1 and TRBJ1-1, the complete variable domain reads SAVISQKPSRDICQRGTSLTIQCQVDSQVTMMFWYRQQPGQSLTLIATANQGSEATYESGFVIDKFPISRPNLTFSTLTVSNMSPEDSSIYLCSVRRTLEAFFGQGTRLTVV.